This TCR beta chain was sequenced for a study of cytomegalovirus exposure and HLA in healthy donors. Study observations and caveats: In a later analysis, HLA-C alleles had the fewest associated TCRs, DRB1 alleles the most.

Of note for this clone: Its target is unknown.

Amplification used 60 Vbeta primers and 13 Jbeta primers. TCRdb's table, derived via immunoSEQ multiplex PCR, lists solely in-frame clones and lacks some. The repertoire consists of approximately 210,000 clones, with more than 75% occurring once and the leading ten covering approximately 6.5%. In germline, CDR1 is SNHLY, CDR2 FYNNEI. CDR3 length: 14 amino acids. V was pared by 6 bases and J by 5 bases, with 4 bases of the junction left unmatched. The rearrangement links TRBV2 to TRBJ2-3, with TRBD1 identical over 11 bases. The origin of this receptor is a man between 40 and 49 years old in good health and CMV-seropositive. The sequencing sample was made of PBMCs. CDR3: CASSRGTGGDTQYF. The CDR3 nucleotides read TGTGCCAGCAGCCGCGGGACAGGGGGAGATACGCAGTATTTT.